The 31 T cell receptor beta chains below all came from one sample that was sequenced in a study of read filtering for tumor transcriptome and immune sequencing. The library was built from around 380 ng RNA with molecular barcoded adaptors for alpha/delta and beta/gamma chains. TCRdb re-called the reads through MiXCR, storing one row per CDR3 protein. The table has tens of thousands of distinct CDR3 sequences, approximately 17% seen once. Sequencing input: a population of CD138-negative cells sorted from bone marrow. Receptors originate from a donor at least 40 years old with multiple myeloma.

There are many counts of this clonotype. V gene TRBV6-5 combines with J gene TRBJ2-7, with 8 bases aligning to TRBD2. The CDR3 is made up of 19 amino acids. Germline V gene data show CDR1 as MNHEY and CDR2 as SVGAGI. Trimming cost V 2 bases and J 4 bases; bases outside gene matches: 19. CDR3 residues: CASSYPLGGAGTSQYEQYF. For the CDR3, the DNA is TGTGCCAGCAGTTACCCTCTCGGCGGGGCTGGGACTAGTCAGTACGAGCAGTACTTC.

This clonotype was counted many times. The rearrangement uses TRBV14 and TRBJ2-2; 8 bases agree with TRBD1. The CDR3 is 19 amino acids. V was clipped by 1 base and J by 5 bases; unmatched bases: 15. The germline gives CDR1 SGHDN, CDR2 FVKESK. In DNA, the CDR3 is TGTGCCAGCAGCCAAGGAATAATATGGACAGGGAGTGGAACCGGGGAGCTGTTTTTT. Translated, it gives CASSQGIIWTGSGTGELFF.

This clonotype came up a few times. This chain links TRBV6-5 with TRBJ1-3; perhaps TRBD1 as D (5 bases). The CDR3 has 12 amino acids. V lost 11 bases, J lost 0 bases, and 8 bases lay in between. Germline CDR1 and CDR2: MNHEY and SVGAGI. The chain's CDR3 is CAVGVSGNTIYF. The CDR3 nucleotides read TGTGCCGTGGGGGTCTCTGGAAACACCATATATTTT.

In its sample, this clonotype was seen a few times. Given a much more abundant clone one base away, this may be a read error. The chain carries TRBV19 and TRBJ2-3; unclear D gene. Germline CDR1 is LNHDA and CDR2 is SQIVND (reference sequence). The CDR3 consists of 13 residues. V was pared by 6 bases and J by 3 bases, with 10 bases between. This CDR3 is CASRADPTDTQYF. CDR3 nucleotides: TGTGCCAGTAGGGCAGATCCGACAGATACGCAGTATTTT.

This clonotype was counted ten times or more. The chain has TRBV28 and TRBJ1-4; a weak D match, TRBD1 (6 bases). CDR3 length equals 14 residues. Germline V lookup: CDR1 MDHEN, CDR2 SYDVKM. The V gene lost 4 bases and the J gene lost 4 bases, with 10 bases spanning the gap. This CDR3 reads CASSSRQVNEKLFF. Written as DNA, the CDR3 is TGTGCCAGCAGTTCCCGACAGGTTAATGAAAAACTGTTTTTT.

This clonotype was counted at least ten times. J is TRBJ1-4 and V is TRBV28, with D unclear. This CDR3 is 12 amino acids long. V lost 3 bases, J lost 10 bases, and 9 bases lay in between. Germline V CDR1 and CDR2: MDHEN, SYDVKM. CDR3 residues: CASSFKALKLFF. The CDR3 bases are TGTGCCAGCAGTTTCAAGGCTTTAAAACTGTTTTTT.

The CDR3 is CASSLWTGNDEQYF. The DNA for the CDR3 is TGTGCCAGCAGCCTGTGGACAGGAAACGACGAGCAGTACTTC. This rearrangement joins TRBV4-2 to TRBJ2-7; TRBD1 aligns across 7 bases. The CDR3 loop spans 14 amino acids. V was clipped by 4 bases and J by 5 bases; unmatched bases: 8. Germline CDR1 is LGHNA and CDR2 is YNFKEQ.

This clonotype was seen only a few times. This chain uses TRBV9 with TRBJ2-5; D perhaps matches TRBD2 (6 bases). Germline loops: CDR1 SGDLS, CDR2 YYNGEE. The CDR3 has 14 residues. The V end was cut by 0 bases, the J end by 6 bases, with 12 bases between. CDR3 in DNA: TGTGCCAGCAGCGTAGAGCGGAGGGATCAGACCCAGTACTTC. It codes for CASSVERRDQTQYF.

Worth noting for this clonotype: Relative to the germline gene, one junction end is altered; a read error may explain this. The chain recombines TRBV20-1 with TRBJ1-6; possibly TRBD1 for D (5 bases). The CDR3 covers 12 residues. In germline, CDR1 is DFQATT, CDR2 SNEGSKA (reference sequence). CDR3 nucleotide sequence: TGCAACGCGGGACCGAGCGATTCACCCCTCCGCTTT. Encoded protein: CNAGPSDSPLRF.

This clonotype was recorded a few times. One base away lies a much larger clone, so this may be a sequencing read error. V usage is TRBV6-2 or TRBV6-3 and J usage is TRBJ2-5, with TRBD2 matching 8 bases. Per germline, CDR1 MNHEY and CDR2 SVGEGT. The length of the CDR3 is 15 residues. The CDR3, as DNA: TGTTCCAGCAGTTACTGGGGGACTAGAAAGGAGACCCAGTACTTC. Translated: CSSSYWGTRKETQYF.

The V gene is TRBV12-3 or TRBV12-4, the J gene TRBJ1-1, with D uncertain. V dropped 5 bases and J dropped 4 bases, with 17 bases sitting between them. This CDR3 region has 15 residues. CDR3: CASSPAGRMGTEAFF. The CDR3 nucleotides read TGTGCCAGCAGTCCCGCCGGGAGGATGGGCACTGAAGCTTTCTTT.

This rearrangement joins TRBV19 to TRBJ1-2, with D possibly TRBD1 on 5 matching bases. CDR3 length: 15 residues. The germline V and J ends were trimmed by 8 bases and 1 base, with 17 bases remaining between them. From germline, CDR1 is LNHDA and CDR2 SQIVND (reference sequence). For the CDR3, the DNA is TGTGCCAGTGGTCCCCCCGGGACTGTTAACTATGGCTACACCTTC. As protein: CASGPPGTVNYGYTF.

Turning to this clonotype: One junction end does not reproduce the germline sequence, and a read error may be involved. J is TRBJ2-1 and V is TRBV7-2, with D tentatively TRBD2 (6 bases). The CDR3 is 16 amino acids. CDR1 and CDR2 from the germline V gene are SGHTA and FQGNSA. The CDR3 sequence is CASSLVGGSSHNEQFF. The CDR3 coding sequence is TGTGCCAGCAGTTTAGTTGGGGGGAGCTCCCACAATGAGCAGTTCTTC.

Ten or more counts support this clonotype. The J gene is TRBJ2-5, the V gene TRBV13; D perhaps matches TRBD1 (6 bases). Germline V lookup: CDR1 PRHDT, CDR2 FYEKMQ (reference sequence). The CDR3 has 13 residues. V was trimmed by 1 base and J by 6 bases, leaving 9 bases between them. CDR3 residues: CASSLDREKTQYF. The CDR3 nucleotides read TGTGCCAGCAGCTTAGACAGGGAGAAGACCCAGTACTTC.

This clonotype was counted many times. This chain uses TRBV3-1 with TRBJ1-1; perhaps TRBD1 as D (5 bases). V lost 2 bases and J lost 5, with 9 bases in between. This CDR3 spans 13 amino acids. The V gene's germline CDR1 is LGHDT and CDR2 YNNKEL (reference sequence). CDR3 sequence: CASSQIEGTEAFF. In DNA, the CDR3 is TGTGCCAGCAGCCAAATTGAGGGGACTGAAGCTTTCTTT.

This clonotype has a count of ten or more. The chain links TRBV29-1 to TRBJ2-1, with 10 bases aligning to TRBD1. Losses at the gene ends were 7 bases for V and 0 bases for J; bases not matched to a gene: 18. The CDR3 length is 19 residues. CDR1 SQVTM and CDR2 ANQGSEA come from the germline V gene. In DNA, the CDR3 is TGCAGCGGTACCGGACAGGGGGGAATAGATTGGAGCTCCTACAATGAGCAGTTCTTC. This codes for CSGTGQGGIDWSSYNEQFF.

The sample holds many counts of this clonotype. V and J are TRBV5-1 and TRBJ2-2, with 8 nucleotides matching TRBD2. CDR1 is SGHRS, CDR2 YFSETQ, per germline. This CDR3 has 19 amino acids. V trimming: 2 bases; J trimming: 6 bases; junction bases outside the gene matches: 18. The CDR3 DNA reads TGCGCCAGCAGCTTTTCCAGGGACGCAGGACTAGCCAGTCCCGGGGAGCTGTTTTTT. Translation: CASSFSRDAGLASPGELFF.

This clonotype was picked up many times. The chain recombines TRBV3-1 with TRBJ2-7, with 10 bases matching TRBD2. Germline lookup yields CDR1 LGHDT and CDR2 YNNKEL (reference sequence). This CDR3 is 15 amino acids long. J gave up 3 bases and V 4 bases, and 6 bases lay outside the gene matches. This CDR3 is CASSRGLAAYYEQYF. CDR3 in DNA: TGTGCCAGCAGCCGCGGACTAGCGGCCTACTACGAGCAGTACTTC.

The rearrangement links TRBV4-2 to TRBJ2-5, with D perhaps assigned TRBD1 or TRBD2 (5 bases each). CDR1 and CDR2 (germline): LGHNA, YNFKEQ. The ends were cut back, 4 bases at V and 2 bases at J, with 14 bases in the middle. The CDR3 contains 15 residues. CDR3 in DNA: TGTGCCAGCAGCCCCGGAGGAGCAGGGCAAGAGACCCAGTACTTC. Its translation: CASSPGGAGQETQYF.

This clonotype came up many times. This chain joins TRBV5-1 and TRBJ2-7; tentatively, D is TRBD2 (5 bases). CDR3 length: 14 residues. CDR1 SGHRS and CDR2 YFSETQ come from the germline V gene. Trimming cost V 0 bases and J 2 bases, with 9 bases left between them. The CDR3: CASSLASQTYEQYF. DNA of the CDR3: TGCGCCAGCAGCTTGGCTAGCCAGACCTACGAGCAGTACTTC.

Turning to this clonotype: This may arise from a read error, as a much more abundant clone is one base away. The chain links TRBV5-4 to TRBJ2-5, with 7 bases matching TRBD2. This CDR3 region has 19 residues. Germline values: CDR1 SGHNT, CDR2 YYREEE (reference sequence). Here the CDR3 DNA reads TGTACCAGCAGCTTATTCAGGTTCGGGGCTAGCGGCCTTGCGGAGACCCAGTACTTC. It codes for CTSSLFRFGASGLAETQYF.

This clonotype was counted only a few times. The chain joins TRBV7-9 to TRBJ2-1, with 7 positions matching TRBD2. Germline lookup yields CDR1 SEHNR and CDR2 FQNEAQ (reference sequence). CDR3 length: 13 amino acids. Trimming removed 8 bases from V and 4 bases from J; junction bases left unmatched: 5. In DNA, the CDR3 is TGTGCCAGCCGACAAGCGGGGTACAATGAGCAGTTCTTC. This gives the protein CASRQAGYNEQFF. Supplemented by reference TRBV7-9 and TRBJ2-1, the full variable domain reads DTGVSQNPRHKITKRGQNVTFRCDPISEHNRLYWYRQTLGQGPEFLTYFQNEAQLEKSRLLSDRFSAERPKGSFSTLEIQRTEQGDSAMYLCASRQAGYNEQFFGPGTRLTVL.

This clonotype was detected many times. This chain uses TRBV28 with TRBJ2-3; 10 bases agree with TRBD2. From germline, CDR1 is MDHEN and CDR2 SYDVKM. This CDR3 is 16 amino acids long. Trimming cost V 0 bases and J 4 bases; bases outside gene matches: 4. CDR3: CASSLWLAGESDTQYF. The DNA of the CDR3 is TGTGCCAGCAGTTTATGGCTAGCGGGAGAGTCAGATACGCAGTATTTT.

This clonotype was recorded many times. The chain combines TRBV12-3 or TRBV12-4 with TRBJ1-6; the D gene is possibly TRBD1 (6 bases). The CDR3 contains 14 residues. The germline V and J ends were trimmed by 1 base and 10 bases, with 11 bases remaining between them. The CDR3 spells CASSLDGGGSPLHF. The CDR3 coding sequence is TGTGCCAGCAGTTTAGACGGGGGCGGATCACCCCTCCACTTT.

This clonotype occurred many times. The rearrangement joins TRBV7-9 to TRBJ2-6; D unresolved. CDR3 length equals 14 residues. V lost 1 base and J lost 2, with 3 bases in between. Germline CDR1 SEHNR, CDR2 FQNEAQ (reference sequence). CDR3 protein: CASSLVAGANVLTF. The CDR3 region has the DNA TGTGCCAGCAGCTTAGTAGCTGGGGCCAACGTCCTGACTTTC.

This clonotype was seen at least ten times. DNA for the CDR3: TGCGCCAGCAGCCAAAGGACTAGCGGGAGAGTTTACGGAGAGACCCAGTACTTC. Its protein product is CASSQRTSGRVYGETQYF. The V call is TRBV4-1, the J call TRBJ2-5, with TRBD2 identical over 13 bases. V shed 2 bases, J shed 4 bases, and the junction held 10 bases outside the gene matches. There are 18 residues in the CDR3. Germline-derived CDR1 and CDR2 are MGHRA and YSYEKL.

This clonotype showed up many times. The rearrangement links TRBV4-1 to TRBJ2-2, with TRBD1 matching 8 bases. Germline values: CDR1 MGHRA, CDR2 YSYEKL. The CDR3 sequence is 18 residues long. V lost 1 base, J lost 0 bases, and 7 bases stayed unmatched. The CDR3 region is CASSQVYRGVTNTGELFF. The CDR3 nucleotides are TGCGCCAGCAGCCAAGTATACAGGGGGGTGACGAACACCGGGGAGCTGTTTTTT.

In the case of this clonotype: A junction boundary mismatches the germline segment, possibly from a read error. This chain uses TRBV7-9 with TRBJ2-1; the D call may be TRBD1 or TRBD2 (5 bases each). Looked up from germline, CDR1 is SEHNR and CDR2 is FQNEAQ (reference sequence). The CDR3 covers 16 residues. The CDR3 nucleotides are TGTGCCAGCACAGCCGGGGCGTCCCAGTCCTACAATGAGCAGCCCTTC. This codes for CASTAGASQSYNEQPF.

The chain carries TRBV5-1 and TRBJ2-1, with 9 bases identical to TRBD2. Germline V gives CDR1 SGHRS, CDR2 YFSETQ. The CDR3 length is 15 residues. After removal of 0 bases from V and 9 bases from J, the junction contained 7 bases not matched to a gene. CDR3 sequence: CASSLGTSGYTEQFF. The CDR3 bases are TGCGCCAGCAGCTTGGGAACTAGCGGGTATACTGAGCAGTTCTTC.

This clonotype was observed many times. CDR3 sequence reads: CSARVDRRETQYF. The CDR3 DNA reads as TGCAGTGCTAGAGTAGACAGGCGGGAGACCCAGTACTTC. The genes are TRBV20-1 and TRBJ2-5, with a tentative D call TRBD1 (6 bases). V dropped 1 base and J dropped 5 bases, with 11 bases sitting between them. Germline V CDR1 and CDR2: DFQATT, SNEGSKA (reference sequence). This CDR3 contains 13 residues.

This clonotype has a count of ten or more. This chain links TRBV28 with TRBJ2-2, with TRBD2 as a possible D gene (5 bases). This CDR3 contains 15 residues. Germline assignment: CDR1 MDHEN and CDR2 SYDVKM. V was pared by 2 bases and J by 1 base, with 8 bases between. The CDR3 here is CASSLPRGNTGELFF. In DNA, the CDR3 is TGTGCCAGCAGTTTACCCCGGGGGAACACCGGGGAGCTGTTTTTT.